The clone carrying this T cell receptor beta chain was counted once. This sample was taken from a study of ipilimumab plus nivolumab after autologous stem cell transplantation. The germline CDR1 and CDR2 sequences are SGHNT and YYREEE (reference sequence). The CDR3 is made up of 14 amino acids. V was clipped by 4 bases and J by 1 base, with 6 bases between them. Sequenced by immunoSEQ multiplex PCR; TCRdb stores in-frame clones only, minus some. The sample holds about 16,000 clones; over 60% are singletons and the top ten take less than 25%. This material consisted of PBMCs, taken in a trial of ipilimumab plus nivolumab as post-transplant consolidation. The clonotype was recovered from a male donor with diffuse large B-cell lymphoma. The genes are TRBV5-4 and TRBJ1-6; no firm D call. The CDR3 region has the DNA TGTGCCAGCAGCCATCCTTCCTATAATTCACCCCTCCACTTT. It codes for CASSHPSYNSPLHF.